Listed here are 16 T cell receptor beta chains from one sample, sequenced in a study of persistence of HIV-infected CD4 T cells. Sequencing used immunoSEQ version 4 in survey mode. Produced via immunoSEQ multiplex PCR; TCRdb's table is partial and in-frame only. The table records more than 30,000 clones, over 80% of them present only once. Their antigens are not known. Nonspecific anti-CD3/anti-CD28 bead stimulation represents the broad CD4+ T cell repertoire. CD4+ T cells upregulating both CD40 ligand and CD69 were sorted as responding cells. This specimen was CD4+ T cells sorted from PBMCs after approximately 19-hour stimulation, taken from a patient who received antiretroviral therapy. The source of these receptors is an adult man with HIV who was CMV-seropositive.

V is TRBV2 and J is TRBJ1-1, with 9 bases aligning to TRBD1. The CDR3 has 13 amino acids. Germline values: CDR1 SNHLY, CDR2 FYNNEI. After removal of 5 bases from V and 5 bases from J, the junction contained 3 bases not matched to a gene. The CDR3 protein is CASSPDRGTEAFF. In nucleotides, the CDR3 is TGTGCCAGCAGTCCAGACAGGGGGACTGAAGCTTTCTTT.

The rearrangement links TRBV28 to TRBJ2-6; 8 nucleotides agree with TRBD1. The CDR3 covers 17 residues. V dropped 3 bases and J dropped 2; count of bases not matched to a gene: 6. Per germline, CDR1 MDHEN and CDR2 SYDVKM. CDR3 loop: CASSFGQGAAGANVLTF. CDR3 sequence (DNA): TGTGCCAGCAGTTTCGGGCAGGGGGCTGCTGGGGCCAACGTCCTGACTTTC.

The DNA for the CDR3 is TGTGCCACTCGGGAACGCAATGAGCAGTTCTTC. Residues: CATRERNEQFF. The V call is TRBV19, the J call TRBJ2-1, with a tentative D call TRBD2 (5 bases). Germline V CDR1 and CDR2: LNHDA, SQIVND (reference sequence). V was cut by 10 bases and J by 6 bases, with 10 bases left in between. This CDR3 region has 11 residues.

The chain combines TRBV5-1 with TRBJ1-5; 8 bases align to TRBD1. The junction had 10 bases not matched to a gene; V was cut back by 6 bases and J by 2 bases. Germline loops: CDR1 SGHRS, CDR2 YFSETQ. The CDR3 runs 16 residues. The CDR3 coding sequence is TGCGCCAGCAAGAAGGGCCCGGGACAGGGCAATCAGCCCCAGCATTTT. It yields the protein CASKKGPGQGNQPQHF.

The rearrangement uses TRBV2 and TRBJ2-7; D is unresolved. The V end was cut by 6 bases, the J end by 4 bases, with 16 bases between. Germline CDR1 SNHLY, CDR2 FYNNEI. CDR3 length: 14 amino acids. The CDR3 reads CASRRINRSYEQYF. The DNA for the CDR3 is TGTGCCAGCAGACGTATAAACAGAAGTTACGAGCAGTACTTC.

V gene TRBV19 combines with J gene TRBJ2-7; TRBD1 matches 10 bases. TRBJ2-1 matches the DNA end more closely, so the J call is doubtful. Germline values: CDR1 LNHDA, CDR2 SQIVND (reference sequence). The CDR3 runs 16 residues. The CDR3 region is CASTPGQGISYNEQFF. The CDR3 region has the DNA TGTGCCAGTACCCCGGGACAGGGGATTTCCTACAATGAGCAGTTCTTC.

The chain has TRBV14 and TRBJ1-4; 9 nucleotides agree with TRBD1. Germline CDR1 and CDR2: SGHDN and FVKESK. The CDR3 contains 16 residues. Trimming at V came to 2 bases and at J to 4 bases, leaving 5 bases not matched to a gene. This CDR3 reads CASSQPGQGVNEKLFF. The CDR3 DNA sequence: TGTGCCAGCAGCCAACCGGGACAGGGCGTTAATGAAAAACTGTTTTTT.

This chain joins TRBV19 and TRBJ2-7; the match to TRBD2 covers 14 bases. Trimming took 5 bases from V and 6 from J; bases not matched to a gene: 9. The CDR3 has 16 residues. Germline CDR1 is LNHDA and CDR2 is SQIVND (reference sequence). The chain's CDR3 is CASSLRTSGRSGEQYF. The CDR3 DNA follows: TGTGCCAGTAGTCTCCGGACTAGCGGGAGGTCGGGCGAGCAGTACTTC.

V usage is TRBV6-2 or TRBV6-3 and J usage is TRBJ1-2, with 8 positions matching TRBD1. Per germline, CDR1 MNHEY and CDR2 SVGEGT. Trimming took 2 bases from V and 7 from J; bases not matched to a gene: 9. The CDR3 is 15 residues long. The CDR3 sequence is CASSYGSGGAFGYTF. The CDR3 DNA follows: TGTGCCAGCAGTTACGGATCAGGGGGCGCATTTGGCTACACCTTC.

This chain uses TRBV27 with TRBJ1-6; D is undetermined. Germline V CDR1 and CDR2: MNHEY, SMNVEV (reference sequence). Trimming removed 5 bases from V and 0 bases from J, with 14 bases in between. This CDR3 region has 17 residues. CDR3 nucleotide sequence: TGTGCCAGCAGTGTTACGCCGACGAGCTCCTATAATTCACCCCTCCACTTT. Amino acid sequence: CASSVTPTSSYNSPLHF.

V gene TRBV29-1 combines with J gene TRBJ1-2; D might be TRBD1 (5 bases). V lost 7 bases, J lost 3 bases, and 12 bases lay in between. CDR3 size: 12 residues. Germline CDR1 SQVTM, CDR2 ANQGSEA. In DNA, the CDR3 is TGCAGCGGTCGACAGATTGACTATGGCTACACCTTC. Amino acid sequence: CSGRQIDYGYTF.

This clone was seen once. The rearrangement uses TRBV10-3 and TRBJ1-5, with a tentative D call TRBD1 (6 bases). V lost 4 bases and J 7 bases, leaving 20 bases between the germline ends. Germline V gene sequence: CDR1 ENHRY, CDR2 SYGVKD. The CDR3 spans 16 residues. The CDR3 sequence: CAISAGRAPGEQPQHF. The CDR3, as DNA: TGTGCCATCAGTGCGGGCCGGGCCCCAGGGGAACAGCCCCAGCATTTT.

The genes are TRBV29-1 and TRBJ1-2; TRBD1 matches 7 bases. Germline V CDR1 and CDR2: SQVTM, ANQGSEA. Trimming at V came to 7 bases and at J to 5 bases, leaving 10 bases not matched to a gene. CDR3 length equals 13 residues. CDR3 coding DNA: TGCAGCGGGGGAGATCGACAGGGATATGGCTACACCTTC. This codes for CSGGDRQGYGYTF.

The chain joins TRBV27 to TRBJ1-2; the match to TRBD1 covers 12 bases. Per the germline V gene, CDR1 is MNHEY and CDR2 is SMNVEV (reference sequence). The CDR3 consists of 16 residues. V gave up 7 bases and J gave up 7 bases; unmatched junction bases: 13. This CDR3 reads CASTPNPGTGGAGYTF. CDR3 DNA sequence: TGTGCCAGCACCCCCAATCCCGGGACAGGGGGCGCTGGCTACACCTTC.

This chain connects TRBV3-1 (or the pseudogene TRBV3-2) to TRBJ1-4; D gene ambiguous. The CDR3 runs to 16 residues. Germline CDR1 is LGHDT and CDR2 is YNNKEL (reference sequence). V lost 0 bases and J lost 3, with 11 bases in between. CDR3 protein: CASSQDESSSNEKLFF. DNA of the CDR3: TGTGCCAGCAGCCAAGATGAGAGCTCCTCTAATGAAAAACTGTTTTTT.

CDR3 nucleotides: TGTGCCAGCAGCTTAGTGAAGAGCTCCTACAATGAGCAGTTCTTC. This codes for CASSLVKSSYNEQFF. This chain joins TRBV7-6 and TRBJ2-1; D is unclear. CDR1 is SGHVS, CDR2 FNYEAQ, per germline. The V and J ends lost 1 base and 0 bases respectively, with 7 bases between them. This CDR3 spans 15 amino acids.